This TCR beta chain was captured by sequencing in a study of blood T cell repertoires in COVID-19. Study-wide background: COVID-19 samples collected from the United States, Italy and Spain covered acute and convalescent phases. From T cells, B-cell-depleted T cells, or PBMCs came the material, which was cDNA or gDNA.

Original data processing: Researchers report that nucleated cell counts were estimated from reference gene primer amplification. Measured with immunoSEQ multiplex PCR; TCRdb has only the in-frame clones, and not every one. Clone size and V and J calls were adopted from that table, with D and trimming inferred from the DNA. The sample lists 170,000 or so clones, around 86% occurring once. This CDR3 region has 15 residues. Germline CDR1 reads LGHDT; CDR2 reads YNNKEL (reference sequence). V lost 1 base and J lost 5; bases outside the gene matches: 6. This clone was found once. This sequence joins TRBV3-1 (or the pseudogene TRBV3-2) and TRBJ2-5; 8 nucleotides align to TRBD2. The sequence was collected from a man aged 45-65 years with active or convalescent COVID-19. The sequenced sample consisted of peripheral blood. For the CDR3, the DNA is TGTGCCAGCAGCCAAGCCCCGGGGGGGTTCGAGACCCAGTACTTC. The encoded protein is CASSQAPGGFETQYF.